These 14 T cell receptor beta chains were sequenced from one sample in a study of neoadjuvant nivolumab and ipilimumab in lung cancer. Produced via immunoSEQ multiplex PCR; TCRdb's table is partial and in-frame only. The sample records around 30,000 clones, over 80% being singletons. The sample was tumor tissue, taken after neoadjuvant nivolumab, alone or with ipilimumab, at or shortly before surgery. The receptor set was obtained from an adult with non-small cell lung cancer.

The chain is built from TRBV5-1 and TRBJ2-4; 9 bases align to TRBD2. CDR1 SGHRS and CDR2 YFSETQ come from the germline V gene. The V and J ends lost 1 base and 6 bases, in that order; junction bases with no gene match: 5. The CDR3 length is 15 residues. CDR3 amino acids: CASSLFGREGNIQYF. The CDR3 DNA follows: TGCGCCAGCAGCTTGTTCGGGCGGGAGGGAAACATTCAGTACTTC.

The chain uses TRBV27 and TRBJ1-4; D call uncertain. Per germline, CDR1 MNHEY and CDR2 SMNVEV (reference sequence). The CDR3 has 14 residues. Trimming took off 2 bases at V and 8 bases at J, with 12 bases between the two ends. The DNA of the CDR3 is TGTGCCAGCAGTTTAGCCCGGTCCGGGGAAAAACTGTTTTTT. This gives the protein CASSLARSGEKLFF.

The chain joins TRBV13 to TRBJ2-7; the match to TRBD1 covers 8 bases. Looked up from germline, CDR1 is PRHDT and CDR2 is FYEKMQ (reference sequence). The CDR3 totals 14 residues. J gave up 4 bases and V 5 bases, and 7 bases lay outside the gene matches. DNA of the CDR3: TGTGCCAGCAGCCTTGGACAGGGAAGGTACGAGCAGTACTTC. Amino acids: CASSLGQGRYEQYF.

The V call is TRBV6-4, the J call TRBJ2-1; maybe TRBD2 (6 bases). The CDR3 has 15 amino acids. Germline CDR1 reads MRHNA; CDR2 reads SNTAGT. Between the trimmed V and J ends, which lost 6 bases and 0 bases, there was a span of 12 bases. The CDR3 protein is CASSTDGSSYNEQFF. CDR3 coding DNA: TGTGCCAGCAGCACGGACGGGAGCTCCTACAATGAGCAGTTCTTC.

V usage is TRBV28 and J usage is TRBJ1-1, with D possibly TRBD1 on 5 matching bases. The ends were cut back, 6 bases at V and 5 bases at J, with 10 bases in the middle. Germline loops: CDR1 MDHEN, CDR2 SYDVKM. The CDR3 has 12 residues. The CDR3 region is CASRPRVTEAFF. As DNA, the CDR3 is TGTGCCAGCAGGCCCAGGGTGACTGAAGCTTTCTTT.

The chain joins TRBV5-4 to TRBJ2-1; D gene ambiguous. Per germline, CDR1 SGHNT and CDR2 YYREEE (reference sequence). The CDR3 is made up of 13 amino acids. V dropped 0 bases and J dropped 5 bases, with 6 bases sitting between them. CDR3 coding DNA: TGTGCCAGCAGCTTGGATGCTAACAATGAGCAGTTCTTC. This gives the protein CASSLDANNEQFF.

The chain links TRBV6-5 to TRBJ2-2, with TRBD1 matching over 7 bases. Germline V gives CDR1 MNHEY, CDR2 SVGAGI. The CDR3 is 15 amino acids. After removal of 2 bases from V and 7 bases from J, the junction contained 7 bases not matched to a gene. CDR3 nucleotide sequence: TGTGCCAGCAGTTACGTTAGGGGGCGTGACGGGGAGCTGTTTTTT. Encoded protein: CASSYVRGRDGELFF.

This clone showed up just once. The chain combines TRBV5-1 with TRBJ1-4; possibly TRBD1 for D (5 bases). The V end lost 0 bases, the J end lost 7 bases, and 10 bases lay between the germline ends. In germline, CDR1 is SGHRS, CDR2 YFSETQ. The CDR3 spans 14 residues. The CDR3 region is CASSLGGAAEKLFF. The CDR3 region has the DNA TGCGCCAGCAGCTTGGGAGGGGCGGCTGAAAAACTGTTTTTT. The full variable domain, its missing parts supplied by reference TRBV5-1 and TRBJ1-4, is KAGVTQTPRYLIKTRGQQVTLSCSPISGHRSVSWYQQTPGQGLQFLFEYFSETQRNKGNFPGRFSGRQFSNSRSEMNVSTLELGDSALYLCASSLGGAAEKLFFGSGTQLSVL.

This clone was seen once. This chain joins TRBV6-5 and TRBJ2-2, with no clear D. From germline, CDR1 is MNHEY and CDR2 SVGAGI. The CDR3 spans 12 residues. The germline V and J ends were trimmed by 6 bases and 2 bases, with 4 bases remaining between them. As DNA, the CDR3 is TGTGCCAGCAGCGAAAACACCGGGGAGCTGTTTTTT. Its protein is CASSENTGELFF.

The chain combines TRBV27 with TRBJ2-1; no reliable D call. Trimming removed 6 bases at V and 8 bases at J, with 20 bases between. Germline V gene lookup returns CDR1 MNHEY and CDR2 SMNVEV (reference sequence). CDR3 length: 15 amino acids. The CDR3 sequence: CASSLFPGAQDEQFF. The DNA of the CDR3 is TGTGCCAGCAGCCTCTTCCCCGGCGCTCAGGATGAGCAGTTCTTC.

The chain combines TRBV30 with TRBJ2-2, with D possibly matching TRBD1 (6 bases). Between the trimmed V and J ends, which lost 4 bases and 0 bases, there was a span of 9 bases. Germline V gene data show CDR1 as GTSNPN and CDR2 as SVGIG (reference sequence). The CDR3 loop spans 14 amino acids. The DNA for the CDR3 is TGTGCCTGGACTAGGACAGCGAACACCGGGGAGCTGTTTTTT. Its protein is CAWTRTANTGELFF.

Remarks on this clone: The germline gene is not matched at one end of the junction; a read error may be the cause. This sequence joins TRBV7-8 and TRBJ2-5; D is unclear. The germline V gene encodes CDR1 SGHVS and CDR2 FQNEAQ. This CDR3 has 13 residues. CDR3 DNA: TGTGCCGGCAGCTTCTCAGGATCCGAGACCCAGTACTTC. Amino acid sequence: CAGSFSGSETQYF.

The chain links TRBV9 to TRBJ2-1, with D hard to call. V was cut by 0 bases and J by 8 bases, with 12 bases left in between. Germline V lookup: CDR1 SGDLS, CDR2 YYNGEE. This CDR3 is 14 amino acids long. Written as DNA, the CDR3 is TGTGCCAGCAGCGTAGTGTCCACTAACGATGAGCAGTTCTTC. Translating gives CASSVVSTNDEQFF.

This chain uses TRBV5-6 with TRBJ1-2; 9 nucleotides agree with TRBD1. Germline values: CDR1 SGHDT, CDR2 YYEEEE. The CDR3 totals 14 residues. The junction had 5 bases not matched to a gene; V was cut back by 2 bases and J by 6 bases. CDR3 DNA sequence: TGTGCCAGCAGCTTCGGACAGGGGATCAATGGCTACACCTTC. Translation: CASSFGQGINGYTF.